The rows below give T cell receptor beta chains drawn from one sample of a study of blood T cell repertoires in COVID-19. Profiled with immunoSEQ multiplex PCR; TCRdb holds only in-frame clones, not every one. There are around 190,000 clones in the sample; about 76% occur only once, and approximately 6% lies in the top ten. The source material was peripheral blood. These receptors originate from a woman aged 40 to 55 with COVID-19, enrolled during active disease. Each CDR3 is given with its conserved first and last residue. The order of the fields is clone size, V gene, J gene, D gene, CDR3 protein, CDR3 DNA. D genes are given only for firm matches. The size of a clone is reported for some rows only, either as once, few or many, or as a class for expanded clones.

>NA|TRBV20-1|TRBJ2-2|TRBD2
CSASGTSGRIGELFF
TGCAGTGCTAGTGGGACTAGCGGGAGAATCGGGGAGCTGTTTTTT
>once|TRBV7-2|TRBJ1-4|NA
CASSSDTNGEKLFF
TGTGCCAGCAGCTCAGATACTAATGGTGAAAAACTGTTTTTT
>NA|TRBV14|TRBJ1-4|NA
CASSRGGEKLFF
TGTGCCAGCAGCAGGGGTGGGGAAAAACTGTTTTTT
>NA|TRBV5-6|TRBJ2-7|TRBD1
CASSGNRDSSRGQYF
TGTGCCAGCAGCGGAAATAGGGACAGCTCCAGGGGGCAGTACTTC
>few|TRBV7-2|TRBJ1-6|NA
CASSGDVGGRIFNSPLHF
TGTGCCAGCAGCGGCGACGTGGGGGGGAGGATTTTTAATTCACCCCTCCACTTT
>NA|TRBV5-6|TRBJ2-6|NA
CASSLGEKSGANVLTF
TGTGCCAGCAGCTTGGGAGAGAAATCTGGGGCCAACGTCCTGACTTTC
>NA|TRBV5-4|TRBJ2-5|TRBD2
CASNPGGYQETQYF
TGTGCCAGCAACCCCGGGGGGTACCAAGAGACCCAGTACTTC
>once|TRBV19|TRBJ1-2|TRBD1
CASSKDRGRDGYTF
TGTGCCAGTAGCAAGGACAGGGGGCGCGATGGCTACACCTTC
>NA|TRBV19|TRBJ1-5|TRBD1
CASTTRGSRFYSNQPQHF
TGTGCCAGTACCACCAGGGGGTCCCGATTCTATAGCAATCAGCCCCAGCATTTT
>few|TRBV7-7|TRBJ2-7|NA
CASSLDIAESYEQYF
TGTGCCAGCAGCTTAGATATAGCGGAGAGCTACGAGCAGTACTTC
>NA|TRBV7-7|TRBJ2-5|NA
CASSVGGSGLLQETQYF
TGTGCCAGCAGCGTAGGGGGAAGCGGACTACTTCAAGAGACCCAGTACTTC
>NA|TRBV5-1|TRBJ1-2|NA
CASSFDQGVYGYTF
TGCGCCAGCAGCTTTGATCAAGGAGTCTATGGCTACACCTTC
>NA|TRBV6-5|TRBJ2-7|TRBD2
CASSLAGGKNEQYF
TGTGCCAGCAGCCTAGCGGGGGGAAAAAACGAGCAGTACTTC
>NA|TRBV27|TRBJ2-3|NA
CASSSVGQGTDTQYF
TGTGCCAGCAGTTCAGTGGGGCAGGGCACAGATACGCAGTATTTT
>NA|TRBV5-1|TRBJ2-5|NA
CASSLSTGSETQYF
TGCGCCAGCAGCTTGTCTACAGGGTCGGAGACCCAGTACTTC
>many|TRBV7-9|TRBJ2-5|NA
CASTVDLRQGGPETQYF
TGTGCCAGCACCGTCGACCTACGGCAGGGTGGTCCAGAGACCCAGTACTTC
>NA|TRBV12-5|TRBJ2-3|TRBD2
CASGPGLAGVKDTQYF
TGTGCTAGTGGGCCGGGACTAGCGGGGGTCAAGGATACGCAGTATTTT
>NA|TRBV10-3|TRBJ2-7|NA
CAISGTRQASYEQYF
TGTGCCATCAGTGGCACACGACAGGCTTCCTACGAGCAGTACTTC
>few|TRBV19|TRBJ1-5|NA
CASSVAGNNQPQHF
TGTGCCAGTAGTGTAGCAGGGAACAATCAGCCCCAGCATTTT
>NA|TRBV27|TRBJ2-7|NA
CASNPNRAPSYEQYF
TGTGCCAGCAATCCCAACAGGGCCCCCTCCTACGAGCAGTACTTC
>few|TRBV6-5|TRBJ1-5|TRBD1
CASSWGQGNQPQHF
TGTGCCAGCAGTTGGGGACAGGGGAATCAGCCCCAGCATTTT
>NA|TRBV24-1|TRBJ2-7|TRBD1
CATSNPQGVPSEQYF
TGTGCCACCAGTAATCCCCAGGGGGTACCGAGCGAGCAGTACTTC
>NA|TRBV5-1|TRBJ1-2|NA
CASSPGIYGYTF
TGCGCCAGCAGCCCGGGGATCTATGGCTACACCTTC